The rows below give T cell receptor beta chains drawn from one sample of a study of T cell responses to AZD1222 COVID-19 vaccine. TCRdb's copy holds only in-frame clones and misses some; the assay was immunoSEQ multiplex PCR. The data contain 55,000 to 90,000 clones, roughly 84% of them seen just once; the ten biggest clones take up over 7.5%. Sequencing used peripheral blood, obtained on day 0 of AZD1222 vaccination. These receptor sequences come from an adult in good health. Each CDR3 is given with its conserved first and last residue. The order of the fields is clone size, V gene, D gene, CDR3 length, J gene, CDR3 protein, CDR3 DNA. A D gene is named only where the DNA matches it firmly. Some rows mark clone size as missing; the rest say once, few, many or name a class of expanded clone.

-	TRBV11-2	-	15	TRBJ2-6	CASSLLPSGANVLTF	TGTGCCAGCAGCTTACTTCCTTCTGGGGCCAACGTCCTGACTTTC
few	TRBV7-9	-	14	TRBJ1-2	CASSSRTENYGYTF	TGTGCCAGCAGCTCGCGGACAGAAAACTATGGCTACACCTTC
once	TRBV19	-	16	TRBJ1-1	CASSTTQGLEGTEAFF	TGTGCCAGTAGTACCACACAGGGCCTAGAGGGGACTGAAGCTTTCTTT
many	TRBV12-2	-	17	TRBJ2-7	CASRLGTRTGGSYEQYF	TGTGCAAGTCGCTTAGGGACCCGGACAGGGGGCTCGTACGAGCAGTACTTC
-	TRBV9	-	15	TRBJ2-2	CASSAGGKNTGELFF	TGTGCCAGCAGCGCGGGGGGCAAGAACACCGGGGAGCTGTTTTTT
-	TRBV25-1	-	15	TRBJ2-5	CASSEYRELTETQYF	TGTGCCAGCAGTGAATACAGGGAGCTGACGGAGACCCAGTACTTC
-	TRBV7-8	-	19	TRBJ1-5	CASSPGRVKQGSSNQPQHF	TGTGCCAGCAGCCCAGGACGGGTTAAGCAAGGGTCTAGCAATCAGCCCCAGCATTTT
-	TRBV6-2/TRBV6-3	-	15	TRBJ1-5	CASSQGPGGSEPQHF	TGTGCCAGCAGCCAGGGGCCCGGGGGTAGTGAGCCCCAGCATTTT
-	TRBV10-3	-	13	TRBJ1-3	CAISGIGGNTIYF	TGTGCCATCAGTGGTATCGGGGGAAACACCATATATTTT
-	TRBV6-6	-	14	TRBJ1-2	CASSYSGRVWGYTF	TGTGCCAGCAGTTACTCGGGCAGGGTTTGGGGCTACACCTTC
-	TRBV18	TRBD1	16	TRBJ2-7	CASSQLPGQGAYEQYF	TGTGCCAGCTCACAACTTCCGGGACAGGGGGCTTACGAGCAGTACTTC
-	TRBV4-2	-	18	TRBJ2-1	CASSQDEVAPTTYNEQFF	TGTGCCAGCAGCCAAGATGAAGTAGCGCCAACAACCTACAATGAGCAGTTCTTC
-	TRBV18	TRBD1	15	TRBJ2-7	CASSPDRDRAHEQYF	TGTGCCAGCTCACCCGACCGGGACAGGGCCCACGAGCAGTACTTC
-	TRBV30	-	15	TRBJ2-6	CACPPRVSGANVLTF	TGTGCCTGCCCCCCCCGCGTCTCTGGGGCCAACGTCCTGACTTTC
-	TRBV3-1/TRBV3-2	-	17	TRBJ1-2	CASSQGPPGLVNYGYTF	TGTGCCAGCAGCCAAGGACCACCGGGACTCGTGAACTATGGCTACACCTTC
-	TRBV28	-	17	TRBJ1-2	CASSLSPGADANYGYTF	TGTGCCAGCAGTTTATCCCCCGGGGCAGACGCTAACTATGGCTACACCTTC
-	TRBV5-8	-	15	TRBJ1-5	CASSLGDTRPQPQHF	TGTGCCAGCAGCTTGGGTGACACCCGACCCCAGCCCCAGCATTTT
once	TRBV28	TRBD2	17	TRBJ2-1	CASSSLRLAGPYNEQFF	TGTGCCAGCAGTTCTCTCCGACTAGCGGGGCCTTACAATGAGCAGTTCTTC
-	TRBV28	-	14	TRBJ2-2	CASSSRPNTGELFF	TGTGCCAGCAGCTCCCGTCCGAACACCGGGGAGCTGTTTTTT
-	TRBV15	-	14	TRBJ2-2	CATRLQTNTGELFF	TGTGCCACCAGACTCCAGACCAACACCGGGGAGCTGTTTTTT
-	TRBV28	TRBD1	16	TRBJ2-1	CASSSPGQGARNEQFF	TGTGCCAGCAGTTCTCCGGGACAGGGGGCCCGGAATGAGCAGTTCTTC
-	TRBV18	TRBD1	17	TRBJ1-2	CASSSLPGQGTNYGYTF	TGTGCCAGCTCATCCCTCCCGGGACAGGGGACTAACTATGGCTACACCTTC
-	TRBV6-5	TRBD1	15	TRBJ1-3	CASRVDRSSGNTIYF	TGTGCCAGCAGGGTGGACAGGAGCTCTGGAAACACCATATATTTT
-	TRBV28	TRBD1	16	TRBJ1-5	CASSAAGTGNNQPQHF	TGTGCCAGCAGTGCGGCCGGGACAGGGAACAATCAGCCCCAGCATTTT
once	TRBV5-1	TRBD1	14	TRBJ1-1	CASSLDRLNTEAFF	TGCGCCAGCAGCCTGGACAGGTTGAACACTGAAGCTTTCTTT
-	TRBV19	-	13	TRBJ1-1	CASTTHRNTEAFF	TGTGCCAGTACCACACATAGGAACACTGAAGCTTTCTTT
-	TRBV7-2	-	14	TRBJ2-5	CASSSRPVQETQYF	TGTGCCAGCAGCTCCCGACCCGTACAAGAGACCCAGTACTTC
-	TRBV7-2	TRBD1	16	TRBJ2-7	CASSFNRDRVLREQYF	TGTGCCAGCAGCTTTAACCGGGACAGGGTGCTTCGGGAGCAGTACTTC